The sequence of this T cell receptor (beta chain) was determined in a study of blood T cell repertoires in COVID-19. In the original analysis: Amplification from reference gene primers served as the basis for estimated nucleated cell counts. Some clones are missing from TCRdb's copy, which holds only in-frame ones; the method was immunoSEQ multiplex PCR. The V and J calls and the clone size are those of that table, but D and trimming were determined from the DNA. The top ten hold approximately 0.84% of the sample, which has 25,000 to 35,000 clones, 85% to 95% seen once. The germline V and J ends were trimmed by 4 bases and 6 bases, with 18 bases remaining between them. The CDR3 extends over 16 amino acids. Germline CDR1 reads LGHDT; CDR2 reads YNNKEL (reference sequence). This clone was detected once.

Material: peripheral blood. This sequence joins TRBV3-1 (or the pseudogene TRBV3-2) and TRBJ1-4, with D perhaps TRBD1 (5 bases). The receptor's source is a woman in her seventies with COVID-19, enrolled during active disease. CDR3 protein: CASSPIPRGVDEKLFF. The CDR3 coding sequence is TGTGCCAGCAGCCCCATCCCTAGGGGTGTCGATGAAAAACTGTTTTTT.